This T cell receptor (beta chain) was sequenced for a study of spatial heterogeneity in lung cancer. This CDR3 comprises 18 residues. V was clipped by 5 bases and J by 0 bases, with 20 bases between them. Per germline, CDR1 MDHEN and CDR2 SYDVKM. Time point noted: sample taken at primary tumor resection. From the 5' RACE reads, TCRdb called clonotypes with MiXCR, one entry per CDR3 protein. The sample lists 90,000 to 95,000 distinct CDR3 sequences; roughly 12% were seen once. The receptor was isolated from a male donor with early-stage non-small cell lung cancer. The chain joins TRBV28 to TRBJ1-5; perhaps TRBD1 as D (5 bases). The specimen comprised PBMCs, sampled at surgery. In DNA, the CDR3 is TGTGCCAGCAGTATATCCCTTGGCAGGGAATATAGCAATCAGCCCCAGCATTTT. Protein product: CASSISLGREYSNQPQHF.